This T cell receptor beta chain came from a study of T cell repertoires in cytomegalovirus infection. Across the study: Public TCR beta signatures were indicative of both CMV infection and a matching HLA type.

A word on this clonotype: Its target is unknown.

TCRdb re-analysed the reads in MiXCR, keeping a single row per CDR3 protein. The data contain about 470,000 distinct CDR3 sequences, roughly 42% of them singletons. The CDR3 runs to 15 residues. Germline V CDR1 and CDR2: SGHKS, YYEKEE (reference sequence). V gave up 4 bases and J gave up 3 bases, with 17 bases separating them. The rearrangement joins TRBV5-5 to TRBJ2-7, with a possible D match to TRBD2 (5 bases). The sequence was obtained from a human donor in good health (CMV status not recorded). Some clones in this sample may be carry-over from other donors' samples. The material was cultured PBMCs, obtained from culture after CMV antigen stimulation. CDR3 coding DNA: TGTGCCAGCAGCCCAATAGTTGGCGGGCACTACGAGCAGTACTTC. Translated: CASSPIVGGHYEQYF.